This T cell receptor beta chain was captured by sequencing in a study of T cell responses to AZD1222 COVID-19 vaccine. About the study: Researchers grouped second doses given at about 4 or about 12 weeks into one pool. General study findings and limits: Increases in Spike-specific TCR breadth and depth were seen after two AZD1222 doses. In the spike-specific TCR repertoire, nearly half reportedly target unmutated variant regions. Donors skewed white British and female; clonal diversity was possibly underestimated.

Trimming left V 5 bases short and J 1 base short, with 14 bases between. Germline assignment: CDR1 MDHEN and CDR2 SYDVKM. The CDR3 totals 15 residues. In regard to this clone: Its antigen is not known.

Sequencing used immunoSEQ multiplex PCR; TCRdb keeps in-frame clones, though not all of them. Of some 54,000 clones in the sample, roughly 90% were seen once. This TCR came from an adult in good health. This chain connects TRBV28 to TRBJ1-2, with D unresolved. Sample: peripheral blood, taken on day 0 of AZD1222 vaccination. The chain's CDR3 is CASSPGGYINYGYTF. CDR3 coding DNA: TGTGCCAGCAGTCCAGGAGGGTACATTAACTATGGCTACACCTTC.